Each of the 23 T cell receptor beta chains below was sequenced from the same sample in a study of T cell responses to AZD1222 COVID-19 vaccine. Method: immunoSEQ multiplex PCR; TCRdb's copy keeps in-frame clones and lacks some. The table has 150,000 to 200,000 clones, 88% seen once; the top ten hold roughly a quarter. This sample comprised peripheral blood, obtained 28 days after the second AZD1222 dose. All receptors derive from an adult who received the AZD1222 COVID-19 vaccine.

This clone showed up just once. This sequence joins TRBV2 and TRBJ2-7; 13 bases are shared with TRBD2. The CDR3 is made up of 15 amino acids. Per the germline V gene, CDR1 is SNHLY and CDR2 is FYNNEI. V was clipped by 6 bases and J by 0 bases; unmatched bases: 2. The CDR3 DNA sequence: TGTGCCAGCAGGAGGACTAGCGGGAGCTCCTACGAGCAGTACTTC. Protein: CASRRTSGSSYEQYF.

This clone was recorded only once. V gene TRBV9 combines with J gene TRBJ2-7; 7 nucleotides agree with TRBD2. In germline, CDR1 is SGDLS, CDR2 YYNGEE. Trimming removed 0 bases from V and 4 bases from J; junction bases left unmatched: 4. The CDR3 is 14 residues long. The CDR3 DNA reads TGTGCCAGCAGCGTAGCGGGAGGCCCTTACGAGCAGTACTTC. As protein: CASSVAGGPYEQYF.

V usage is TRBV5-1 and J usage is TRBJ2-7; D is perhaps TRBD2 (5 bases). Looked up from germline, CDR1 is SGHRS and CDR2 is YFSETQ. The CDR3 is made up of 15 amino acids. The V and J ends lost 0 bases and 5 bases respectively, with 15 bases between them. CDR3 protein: CASSLGRSGRNEQYF. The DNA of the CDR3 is TGCGCCAGCAGCTTGGGTAGGTCGGGAAGGAACGAGCAGTACTTC.

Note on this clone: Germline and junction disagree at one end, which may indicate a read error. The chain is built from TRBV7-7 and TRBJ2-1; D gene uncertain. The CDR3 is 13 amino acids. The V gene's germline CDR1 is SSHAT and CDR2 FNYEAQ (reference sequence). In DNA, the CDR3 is TGTGCTAGCAGCTTCGGGCTGCGCGGTGAGCAGTTCTTC. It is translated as CASSFGLRGEQFF.

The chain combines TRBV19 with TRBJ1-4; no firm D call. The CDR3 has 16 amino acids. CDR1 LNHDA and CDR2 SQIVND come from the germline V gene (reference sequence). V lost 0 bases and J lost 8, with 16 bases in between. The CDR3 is CASSIEFRRILEKLFF. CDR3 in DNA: TGTGCCAGTAGTATAGAGTTCCGCCGAATCTTGGAAAAACTGTTTTTT.

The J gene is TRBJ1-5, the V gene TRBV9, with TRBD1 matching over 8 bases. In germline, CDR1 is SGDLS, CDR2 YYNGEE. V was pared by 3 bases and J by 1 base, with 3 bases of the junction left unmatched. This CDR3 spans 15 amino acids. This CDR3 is CASSATGVSNQPQHF. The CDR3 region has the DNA TGTGCCAGCAGCGCGACAGGGGTGAGCAATCAGCCCCAGCATTTT. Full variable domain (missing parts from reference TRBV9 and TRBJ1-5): DSGVTQTPKHLITATGQRVTLRCSPRSGDLSVYWYQQSLDQGLQFLIQYYNGEERAKGNILERFSAQQFPDLHSELNLSSLELGDSALYFCASSATGVSNQPQHFGDGTRLSIL.

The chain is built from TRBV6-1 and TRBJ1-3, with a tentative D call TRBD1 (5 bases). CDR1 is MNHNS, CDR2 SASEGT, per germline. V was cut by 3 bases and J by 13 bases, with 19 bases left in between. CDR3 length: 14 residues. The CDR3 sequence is CASSDLGGGTIIYF. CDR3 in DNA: TGTGCCAGCAGTGATCTCGGGGGGGGAACGATAATATATTTT.

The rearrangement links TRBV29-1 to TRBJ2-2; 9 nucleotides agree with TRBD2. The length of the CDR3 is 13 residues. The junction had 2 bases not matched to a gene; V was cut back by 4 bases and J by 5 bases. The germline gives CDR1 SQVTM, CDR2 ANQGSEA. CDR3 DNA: TGCAGCGTTGGCCTAGCGGGAACCGGGGAGCTGTTTTTT. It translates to CSVGLAGTGELFF.

In DNA form, the CDR3 reads TGTGCCAGCAGCTTTGGGGCGGGACTCGGGGACGAGCAGTACTTC. Protein product: CASSFGAGLGDEQYF. This chain links TRBV5-4 with TRBJ2-7; D might be TRBD2 (6 bases). V lost 2 bases and J 5 bases, leaving 17 bases between the germline ends. The germline CDR1 and CDR2 sequences are SGHNT and YYREEE (reference sequence). The CDR3 sequence is 15 residues long.

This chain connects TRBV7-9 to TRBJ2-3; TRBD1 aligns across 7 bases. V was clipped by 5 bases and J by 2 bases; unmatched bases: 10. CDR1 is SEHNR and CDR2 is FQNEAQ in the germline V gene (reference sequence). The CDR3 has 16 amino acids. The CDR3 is CASSPPGQRNTDTQYF. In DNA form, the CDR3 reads TGTGCCAGCAGCCCACCGGGACAGAGAAACACAGATACGCAGTATTTT.

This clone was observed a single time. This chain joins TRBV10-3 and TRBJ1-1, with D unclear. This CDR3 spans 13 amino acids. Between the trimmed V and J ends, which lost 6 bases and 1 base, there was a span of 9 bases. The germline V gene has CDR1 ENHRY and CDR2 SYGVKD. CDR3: CAISTERNTEAFF. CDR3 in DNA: TGTGCCATCAGCACGGAAAGGAACACTGAAGCTTTCTTT.

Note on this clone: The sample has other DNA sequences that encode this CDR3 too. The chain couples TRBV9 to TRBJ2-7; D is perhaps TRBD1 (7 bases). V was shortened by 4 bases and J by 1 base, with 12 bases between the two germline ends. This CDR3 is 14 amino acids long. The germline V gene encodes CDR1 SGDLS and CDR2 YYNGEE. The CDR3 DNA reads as TGTGCCAGCAGCCCTCCAGGGGGGTCCTACGAGCAGTACTTC. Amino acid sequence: CASSPPGGSYEQYF. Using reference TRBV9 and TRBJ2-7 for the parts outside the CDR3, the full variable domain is DSGVTQTPKHLITATGQRVTLRCSPRSGDLSVYWYQQSLDQGLQFLIQYYNGEERAKGNILERFSAQQFPDLHSELNLSSLELGDSALYFCASSPPGGSYEQYFGPGTRLTVT.

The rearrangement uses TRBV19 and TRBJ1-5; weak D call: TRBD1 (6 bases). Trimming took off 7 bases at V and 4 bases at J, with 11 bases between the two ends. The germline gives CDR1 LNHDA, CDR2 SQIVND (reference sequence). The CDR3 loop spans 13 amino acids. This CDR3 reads CASTMDSNQPQHF. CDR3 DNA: TGTGCCAGTACCATGGACAGTAATCAGCCCCAGCATTTT. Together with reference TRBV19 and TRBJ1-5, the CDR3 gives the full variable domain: DGGITQSPKYLFRKEGQNVTLSCEQNLNHDAMYWYRQDPGQGLRLIYYSQIVNDFQKGDIAEGYSVSREKKESFPLTVTSAQKNPTAFYLCASTMDSNQPQHFGDGTRLSIL.

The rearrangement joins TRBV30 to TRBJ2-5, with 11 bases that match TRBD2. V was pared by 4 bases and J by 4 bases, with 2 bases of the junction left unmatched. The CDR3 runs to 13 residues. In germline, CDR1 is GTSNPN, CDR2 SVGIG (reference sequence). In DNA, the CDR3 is TGTGCCTGGACGCTAGCGGGAGGAGAGACCCAGTACTTC. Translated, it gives CAWTLAGGETQYF.

CDR3 residues: CASSLGGRVGETQYF. The DNA of the CDR3 is TGTGCCAGCAGCTTAGGTGGGAGGGTTGGGGAGACCCAGTACTTC. The gene calls are TRBV7-2 and TRBJ2-5; 7 bases fit TRBD2. The CDR3 contains 15 residues. The J segment lost 5 bases and the V segment lost 1 base, leaving 7 bases of the junction unmatched. Per the germline V gene, CDR1 is SGHTA and CDR2 is FQGNSA. Looking up the rest from reference TRBV7-2 and TRBJ2-5 gives the full variable domain: GAGVSQSPSNKVTEKGKDVELRCDPISGHTALYWYRQSLGQGLEFLIYFQGNSAPDKSGLPSDRFSAERTGGSVSTLTIQRTQQEDSAVYLCASSLGGRVGETQYFGPGTRLLVL.

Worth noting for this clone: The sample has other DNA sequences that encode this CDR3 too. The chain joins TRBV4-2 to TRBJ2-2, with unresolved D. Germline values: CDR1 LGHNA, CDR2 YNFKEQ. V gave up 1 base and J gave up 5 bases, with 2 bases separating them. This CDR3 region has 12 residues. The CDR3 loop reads CASSQVTGELFF. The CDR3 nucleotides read TGTGCCAGCAGCCAAGTTACCGGGGAGCTGTTTTTT.

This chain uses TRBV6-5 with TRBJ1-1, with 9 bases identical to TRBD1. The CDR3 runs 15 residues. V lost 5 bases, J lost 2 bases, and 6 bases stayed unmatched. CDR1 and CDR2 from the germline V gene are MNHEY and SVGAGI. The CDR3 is CASSRRTGVNTEAFF. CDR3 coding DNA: TGTGCCAGCAGTCGGCGGACAGGGGTAAACACTGAAGCTTTCTTT.

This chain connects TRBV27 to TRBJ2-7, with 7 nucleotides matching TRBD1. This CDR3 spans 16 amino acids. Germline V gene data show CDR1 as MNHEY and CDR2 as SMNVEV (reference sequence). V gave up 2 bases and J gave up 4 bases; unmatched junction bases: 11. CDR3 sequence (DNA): TGTGCCAGCAGTTTAGGAAATGACAGGGTTGGTTACGAGCAGTACTTC. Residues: CASSLGNDRVGYEQYF.

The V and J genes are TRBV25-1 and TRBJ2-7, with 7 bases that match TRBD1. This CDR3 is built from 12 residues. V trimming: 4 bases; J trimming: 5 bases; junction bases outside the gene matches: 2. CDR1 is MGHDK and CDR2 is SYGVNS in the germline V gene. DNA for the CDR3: TGTGCCAGCAGTGCAGGGGGTGACGAGCAGTACTTC. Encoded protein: CASSAGGDEQYF.

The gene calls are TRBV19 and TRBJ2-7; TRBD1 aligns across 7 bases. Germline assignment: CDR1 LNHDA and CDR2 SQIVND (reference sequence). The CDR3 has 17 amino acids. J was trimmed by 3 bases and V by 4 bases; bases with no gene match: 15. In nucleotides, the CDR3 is TGTGCCAGTAGTACCCGACAGGGACCCACCCTGGGCTACGAGCAGTACTTC. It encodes CASSTRQGPTLGYEQYF.

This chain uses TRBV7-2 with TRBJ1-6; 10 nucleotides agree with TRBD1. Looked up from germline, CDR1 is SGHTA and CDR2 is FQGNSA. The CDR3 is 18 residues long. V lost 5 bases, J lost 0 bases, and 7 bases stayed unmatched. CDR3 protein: CASSPRTGGSSYNSPLHF. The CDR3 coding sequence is TGTGCCAGCAGCCCGAGGACAGGGGGAAGCTCCTATAATTCACCCCTCCACTTT.

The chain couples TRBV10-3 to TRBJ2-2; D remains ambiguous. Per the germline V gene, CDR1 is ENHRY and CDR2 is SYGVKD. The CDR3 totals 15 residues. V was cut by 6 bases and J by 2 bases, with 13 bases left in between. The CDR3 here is CAISPAVTNTGELFF. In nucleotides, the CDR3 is TGTGCCATCAGCCCCGCGGTGACCAACACCGGGGAGCTGTTTTTT.

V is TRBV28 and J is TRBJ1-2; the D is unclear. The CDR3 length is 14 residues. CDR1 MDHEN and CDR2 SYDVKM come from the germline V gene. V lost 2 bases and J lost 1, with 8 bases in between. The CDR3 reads CASSLRSLNYGYTF. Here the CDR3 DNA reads TGTGCCAGCAGTTTAAGGTCTCTTAACTATGGCTACACCTTC.